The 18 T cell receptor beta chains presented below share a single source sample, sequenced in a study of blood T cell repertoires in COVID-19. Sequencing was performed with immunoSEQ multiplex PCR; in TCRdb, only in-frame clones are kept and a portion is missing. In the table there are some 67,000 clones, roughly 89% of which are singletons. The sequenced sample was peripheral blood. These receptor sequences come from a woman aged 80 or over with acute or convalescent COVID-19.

DNA for the CDR3: TGTGCCAGCAGTTACGACAGGGTTCAGCCCCAGCATTTT. Its protein is CASSYDRVQPQHF. The rearrangement uses TRBV6-2 or TRBV6-3 and TRBJ1-5, with 7 bases lining up with TRBD1. Germline V lookup: CDR1 MNHEY, CDR2 SVGEGT. The CDR3 length is 13 residues. The V segment lost 2 bases and the J segment 6 bases; nucleotides outside the gene matches: 1.

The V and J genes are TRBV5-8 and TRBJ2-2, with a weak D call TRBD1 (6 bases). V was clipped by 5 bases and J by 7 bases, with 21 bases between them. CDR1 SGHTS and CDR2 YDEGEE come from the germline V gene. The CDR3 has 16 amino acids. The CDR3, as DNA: TGTGCCAGCAGGCGCTTCGGGCAGGGGAAACACGGGGAGCTGTTTTTT. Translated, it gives CASRRFGQGKHGELFF. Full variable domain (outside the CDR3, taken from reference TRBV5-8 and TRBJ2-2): EAGVTQSPTHLIKTRGQQATLRCSPISGHTSVYWYQQALGLGLQFLLWYDEGEERNRGNFPPRFSGRQFPNYSSELNVNALELEDSALYLCASRRFGQGKHGELFFGEGSRLTVL.

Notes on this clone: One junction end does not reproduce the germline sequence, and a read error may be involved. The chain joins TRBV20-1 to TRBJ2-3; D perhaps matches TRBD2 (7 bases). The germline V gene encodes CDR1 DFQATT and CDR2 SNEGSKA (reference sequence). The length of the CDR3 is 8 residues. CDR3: CSAGGGGF. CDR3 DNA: TGCAGTGCAGGGGGGGGAGGATTT.

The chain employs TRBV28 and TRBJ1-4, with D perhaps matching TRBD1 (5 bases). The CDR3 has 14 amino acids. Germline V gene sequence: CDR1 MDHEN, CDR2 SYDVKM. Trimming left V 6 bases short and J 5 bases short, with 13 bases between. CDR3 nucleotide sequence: TGTGCCAGCAGCCAAGTAGGGGTAAATGAAAAACTGTTTTTT. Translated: CASSQVGVNEKLFF. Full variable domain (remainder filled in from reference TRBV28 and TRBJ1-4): DVKVTQSSRYLVKRTGEKVFLECVQDMDHENMFWYRQDPGLGLRLIYFSYDVKMKEKGDIPEGYSVSREKKERFSLILESASTNQTSMYLCASSQVGVNEKLFFGSGTQLSVL.

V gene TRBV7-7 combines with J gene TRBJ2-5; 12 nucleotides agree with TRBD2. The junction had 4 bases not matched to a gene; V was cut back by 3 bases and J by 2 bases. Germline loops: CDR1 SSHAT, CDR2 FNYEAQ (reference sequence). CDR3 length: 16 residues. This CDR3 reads CASSFGLAGLQETQYF. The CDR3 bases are TGTGCCAGCAGCTTCGGACTAGCGGGGTTACAAGAGACCCAGTACTTC.

The CDR3 loop is CASSRGTETQYF. In nucleotides, the CDR3 is TGCGCCAGCAGCCGAGGAACGGAGACCCAGTACTTC. V usage is TRBV4-1 and J usage is TRBJ2-5; D is unclear. With 4 bases removed from V and 5 bases from J, the gap between germline ends came to 8 bases. Germline V gives CDR1 MGHRA, CDR2 YSYEKL. The CDR3 runs to 12 residues.

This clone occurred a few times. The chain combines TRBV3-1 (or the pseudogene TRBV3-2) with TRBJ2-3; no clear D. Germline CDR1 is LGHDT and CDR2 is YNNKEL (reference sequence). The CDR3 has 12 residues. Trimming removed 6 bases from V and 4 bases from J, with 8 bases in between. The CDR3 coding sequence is TGTGCCAGCAGTCGCGGTTCAGATACGCAGTATTTT. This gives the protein CASSRGSDTQYF.

The CDR3 DNA reads TGCGCCAGCAGCTTGGTCTCAGGGGTCTACAATGAGCAGTTCTTC. This encodes CASSLVSGVYNEQFF. The J gene is TRBJ2-1, the V gene TRBV5-1; weak D call: TRBD1 (6 bases). The CDR3 spans 15 residues. Trimming stripped 0 bases from V and 3 bases from J, with 10 bases between. The germline gives CDR1 SGHRS, CDR2 YFSETQ.

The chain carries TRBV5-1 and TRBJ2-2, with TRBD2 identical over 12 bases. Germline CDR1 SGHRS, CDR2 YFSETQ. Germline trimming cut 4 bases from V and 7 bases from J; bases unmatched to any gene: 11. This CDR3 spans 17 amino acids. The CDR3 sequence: CASSPSRLAGVVGELFF. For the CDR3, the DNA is TGCGCCAGCAGCCCTAGTCGACTAGCGGGGGTAGTCGGGGAGCTGTTTTTT. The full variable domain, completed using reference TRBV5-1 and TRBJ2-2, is KAGVTQTPRYLIKTRGQQVTLSCSPISGHRSVSWYQQTPGQGLQFLFEYFSETQRNKGNFPGRFSGRQFSNSRSEMNVSTLELGDSALYLCASSPSRLAGVVGELFFGEGSRLTVL.

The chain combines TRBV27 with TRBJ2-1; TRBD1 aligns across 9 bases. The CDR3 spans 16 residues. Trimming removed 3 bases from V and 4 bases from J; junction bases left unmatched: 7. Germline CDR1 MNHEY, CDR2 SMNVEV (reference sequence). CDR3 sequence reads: CASSFSGTGWYNEQFF. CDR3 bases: TGTGCCAGCAGTTTTTCCGGGACAGGGTGGTACAATGAGCAGTTCTTC.

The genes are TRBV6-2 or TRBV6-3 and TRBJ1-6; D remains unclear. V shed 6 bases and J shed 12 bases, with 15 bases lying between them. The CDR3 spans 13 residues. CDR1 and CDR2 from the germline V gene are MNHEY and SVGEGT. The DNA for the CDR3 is TGTGCCAGCAGCCTCGGACTTGACGGACCCCTCCACTTT. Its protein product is CASSLGLDGPLHF.

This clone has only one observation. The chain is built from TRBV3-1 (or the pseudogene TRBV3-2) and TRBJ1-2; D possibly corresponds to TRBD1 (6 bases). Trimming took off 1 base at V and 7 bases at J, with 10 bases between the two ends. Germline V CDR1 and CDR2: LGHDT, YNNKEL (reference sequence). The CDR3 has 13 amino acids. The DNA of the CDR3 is TGTGCCAGCAGCCAAGGGACAGCGTCTGGCTACACCTTC. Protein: CASSQGTASGYTF.

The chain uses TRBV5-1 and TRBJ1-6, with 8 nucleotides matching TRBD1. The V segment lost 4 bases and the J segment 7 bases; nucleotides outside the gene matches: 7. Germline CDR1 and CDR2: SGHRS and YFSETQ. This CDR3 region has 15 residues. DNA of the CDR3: TGCGCCAGCAGCCCTGACAGGGGTTACAATTCACCCCTCCACTTT. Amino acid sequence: CASSPDRGYNSPLHF.

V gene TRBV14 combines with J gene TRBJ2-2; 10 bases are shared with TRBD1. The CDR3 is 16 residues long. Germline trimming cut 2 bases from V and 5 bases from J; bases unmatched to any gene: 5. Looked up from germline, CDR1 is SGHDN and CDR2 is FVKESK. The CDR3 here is CASSQRTGGTTGELFF. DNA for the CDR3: TGTGCCAGCAGCCAAAGGACAGGGGGGACGACCGGGGAGCTGTTTTTT.

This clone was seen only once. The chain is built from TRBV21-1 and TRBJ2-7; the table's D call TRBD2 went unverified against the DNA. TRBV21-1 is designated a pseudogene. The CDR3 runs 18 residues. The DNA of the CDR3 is TGTGCCAGCAGCAAAAGGGTCCCCACTAGCGGGAGTCGATACGAGCAGTACTTC. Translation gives CASSKRVPTSGSRYEQYF.

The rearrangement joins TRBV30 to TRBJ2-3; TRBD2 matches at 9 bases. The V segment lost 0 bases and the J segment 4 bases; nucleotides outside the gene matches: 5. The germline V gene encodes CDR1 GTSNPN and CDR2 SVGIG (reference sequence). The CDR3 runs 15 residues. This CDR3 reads CAWSVISGSADTQYF. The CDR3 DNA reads TGTGCCTGGAGTGTAATTAGCGGGAGTGCAGATACGCAGTATTTT.

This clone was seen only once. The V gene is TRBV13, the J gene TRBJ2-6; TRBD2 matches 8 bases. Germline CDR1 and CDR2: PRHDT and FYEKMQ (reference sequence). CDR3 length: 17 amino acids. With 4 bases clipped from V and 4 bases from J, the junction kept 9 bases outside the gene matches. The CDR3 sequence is CASSSLGGGTGANVLTF. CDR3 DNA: TGTGCCAGCAGCTCCCTCGGCGGGGGGACAGGGGCCAACGTCCTGACTTTC. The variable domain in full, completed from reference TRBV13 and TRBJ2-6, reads AAGVIQSPRHLIKEKRETATLKCYPIPRHDTVYWYQQGPGQDPQFLISFYEKMQSDKGSIPDRFSAQQFSDYHSELNMSSLELGDSALYFCASSSLGGGTGANVLTFGAGSRLTVL.

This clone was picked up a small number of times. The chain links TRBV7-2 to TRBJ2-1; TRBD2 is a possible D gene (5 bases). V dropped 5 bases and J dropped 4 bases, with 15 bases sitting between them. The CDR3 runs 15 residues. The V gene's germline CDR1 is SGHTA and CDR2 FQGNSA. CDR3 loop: CASSPSSSWYNEQFF. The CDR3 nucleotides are TGTGCCAGCAGCCCGAGTTCTAGCTGGTACAATGAGCAGTTCTTC.